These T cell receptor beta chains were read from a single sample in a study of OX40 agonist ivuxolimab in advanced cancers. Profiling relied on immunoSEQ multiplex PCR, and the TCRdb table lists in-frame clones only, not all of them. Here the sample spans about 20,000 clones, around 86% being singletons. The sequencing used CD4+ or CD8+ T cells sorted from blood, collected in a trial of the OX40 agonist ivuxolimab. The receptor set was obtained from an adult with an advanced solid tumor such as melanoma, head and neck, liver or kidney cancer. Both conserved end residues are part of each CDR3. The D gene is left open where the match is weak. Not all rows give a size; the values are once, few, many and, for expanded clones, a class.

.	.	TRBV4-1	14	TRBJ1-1	CASSHGPRGTEAFF	TGCGCCAGCAGCCATGGCCCTCGGGGGACTGAAGCTTTCTTT
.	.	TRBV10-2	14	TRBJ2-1	CASSEGGSTFWRFF	TGCGCCAGCAGTGAGGGGGGGAGCACTTTCTGGCGGTTCTTC
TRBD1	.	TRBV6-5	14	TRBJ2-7	CASSYRGRIYEQYF	TGTGCCAGCAGCTACAGGGGGCGCATCTACGAGCAGTACTTC
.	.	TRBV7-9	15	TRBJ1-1	CASSQAIGGSTEAFF	TGTGCCAGCAGTCAAGCTATCGGGGGAAGCACTGAAGCTTTCTTT
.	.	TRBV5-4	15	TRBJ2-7	CASSFLGGSEYEQYF	TGTGCCAGCAGCTTCCTTGGTGGGAGTGAATACGAGCAGTACTTC
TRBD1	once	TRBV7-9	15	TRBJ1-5	CASSPGQEGEQPQHF	TGTGCCAGCAGCCCGGGACAGGAGGGAGAACAGCCCCAGCATTTT
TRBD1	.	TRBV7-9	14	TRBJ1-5	CASSPRDRGWPQHF	TGTGCCAGCAGCCCCCGGGACAGGGGATGGCCCCAGCATTTT
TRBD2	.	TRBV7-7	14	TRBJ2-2	CATAGGPNTGELFF	TGTGCCACTGCGGGAGGGCCAAACACCGGGGAGCTGTTTTTT
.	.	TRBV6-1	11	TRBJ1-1	CASSPGGEAFF	TGTGCCAGCAGCCCGGGGGGTGAAGCTTTCTTT
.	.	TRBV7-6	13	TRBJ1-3	CASSPGGGNTIYF	TGTGCCAGCAGCCCGGGGGGGGGAAACACCATATATTTT
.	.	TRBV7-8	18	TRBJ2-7	CASSLAIALRGRGYEQYF	TGTGCCAGCAGCTTAGCGATTGCCCTGAGGGGAAGGGGATACGAGCAGTACTTC
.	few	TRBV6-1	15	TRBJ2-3	CASSERTVFTDTQYF	TGTGCCAGCAGTGAACGGACAGTCTTCACAGATACGCAGTATTTT
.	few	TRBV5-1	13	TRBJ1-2	CASSLGQNYGYTF	TGCGCCAGCAGCTTGGGACAGAACTATGGCTACACCTTC